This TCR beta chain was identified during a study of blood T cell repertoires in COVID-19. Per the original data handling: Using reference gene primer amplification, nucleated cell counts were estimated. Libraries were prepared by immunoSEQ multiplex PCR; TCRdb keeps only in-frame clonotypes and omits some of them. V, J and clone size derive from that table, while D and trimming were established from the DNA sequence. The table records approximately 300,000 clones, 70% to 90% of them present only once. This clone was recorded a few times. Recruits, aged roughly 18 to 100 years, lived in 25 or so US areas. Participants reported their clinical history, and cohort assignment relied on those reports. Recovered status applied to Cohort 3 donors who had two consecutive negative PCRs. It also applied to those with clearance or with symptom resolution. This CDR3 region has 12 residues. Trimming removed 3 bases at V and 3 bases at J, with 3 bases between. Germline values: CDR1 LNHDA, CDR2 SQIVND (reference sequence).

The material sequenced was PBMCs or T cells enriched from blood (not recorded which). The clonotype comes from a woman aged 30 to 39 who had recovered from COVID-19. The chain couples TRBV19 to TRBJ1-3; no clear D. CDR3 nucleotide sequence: TGTGCCAGTAGTATCGGTGGAAACACCATATATTTT. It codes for CASSIGGNTIYF.